The 12 T cell receptor beta chains below all came from one sample that was sequenced in a study of blood T cell repertoires in COVID-19. Clones were sequenced by immunoSEQ multiplex PCR, and TCRdb holds only the in-frame ones, with some missing. In the table there are 350,000 to 450,000 clones, about 90% of which are singletons. Sequencing input: peripheral blood. Receptor source: an older woman with COVID-19, enrolled during active disease.

The CDR3 bases are TGTGCCAGCAGACCCACCCGGGGGATTGCGGGTCAGCCCCAGCATTTT. Protein: CASRPTRGIAGQPQHF. The chain has TRBV27 and TRBJ1-5, with D perhaps matching TRBD1 (5 bases). V lost 6 bases and J lost 6, with 21 bases in between. The CDR3 contains 16 residues. Germline V gene sequence: CDR1 MNHEY, CDR2 SMNVEV (reference sequence).

The V and J genes are TRBV18 and TRBJ1-3; D is unclear. Germline assignment: CDR1 KGHSH and CDR2 LQKENI. The V and J ends lost 7 bases and 0 bases respectively, with 10 bases between them. The CDR3 spans 14 residues. CDR3 DNA sequence: TGTGCCAGCTTTGACGGGATCTCTGGAAACACCATATATTTT. Protein product: CASFDGISGNTIYF.

In its sample, this clone was seen a few times. DNA for the CDR3: TGTGCCAGCAGTATTCAGGGTTGGGGAAACACCATATATTTT. Translation: CASSIQGWGNTIYF. The chain is built from TRBV5-4 and TRBJ1-3, with D perhaps matching TRBD1 (5 bases). Between the trimmed V and J ends, which lost 5 bases and 4 bases, there was a span of 13 bases. This CDR3 comprises 14 residues. The germline V gene encodes CDR1 SGHNT and CDR2 YYREEE (reference sequence).

This chain uses TRBV18 with TRBJ1-3, with a tentative D call TRBD1 (5 bases). CDR1 KGHSH and CDR2 LQKENI come from the germline V gene. This CDR3 is 15 amino acids long. Trimming took off 2 bases at V and 5 bases at J, with 13 bases between the two ends. CDR3 bases: TGTGCCAGCTCACCAGGGGGGACGGTGAGAAACACCATATATTTT. It translates to CASSPGGTVRNTIYF.

This clone has a handful of counts. This chain links TRBV5-8 with TRBJ1-1, with D possibly TRBD1 on 6 matching bases. There are 13 residues in the CDR3. The V gene's germline CDR1 is SGHTS and CDR2 YDEGEE. Trimming pared 2 bases from V and 1 base from J, leaving 6 bases between. The CDR3: CASSFRGNTEAFF. DNA of the CDR3: TGTGCCAGCAGCTTCAGGGGGAACACTGAAGCTTTCTTT.

V usage is TRBV7-2 and J usage is TRBJ1-1, with 7 bases aligning to TRBD1. The V and J ends lost 8 bases and 2 bases, in that order; junction bases with no gene match: 11. Germline-derived CDR1 and CDR2 are SGHTA and FQGNSA. CDR3 length: 15 residues. This CDR3 reads CASDDPGTDNTEAFF. CDR3 coding DNA: TGTGCCAGCGACGACCCCGGGACAGACAACACTGAAGCTTTCTTT.

This chain uses TRBV19 with TRBJ1-1; D is uncertain. Trimming removed 7 bases at V and 11 bases at J, with 14 bases between. CDR1 and CDR2 (germline): LNHDA, SQIVND (reference sequence). The CDR3 is 11 residues long. CDR3 sequence reads: CASTEAKRAFF. CDR3 DNA sequence: TGTGCCAGTACCGAAGCCAAGAGGGCTTTCTTT. Combining the CDR3 with reference TRBV19 and TRBJ1-1 gives the whole variable domain DGGITQSPKYLFRKEGQNVTLSCEQNLNHDAMYWYRQDPGQGLRLIYYSQIVNDFQKGDIAEGYSVSREKKESFPLTVTSAQKNPTAFYLCASTEAKRAFFGQGTRLTVV.

The chain employs TRBV30 and TRBJ2-7; 8 nucleotides match TRBD1. In germline, CDR1 is GTSNPN, CDR2 SVGIG (reference sequence). The length of the CDR3 is 12 residues. V gave up 5 bases and J gave up 5 bases; unmatched junction bases: 5. CDR3 nucleotide sequence: TGTGCCTGGGCGACAGGGGTCCACGAGCAGTACTTC. Translated: CAWATGVHEQYF.

The genes are TRBV6-5 and TRBJ2-7; TRBD1 might be the D (5 bases). The CDR3 covers 14 residues. Germline V gene data show CDR1 as MNHEY and CDR2 as SVGAGI. V was cut by 6 bases and J by 3 bases, with 15 bases left in between. Written as DNA, the CDR3 is TGTGCCAGCAGCCAGCAGCAGGGAAACTACGAGCAGTACTTC. Translated: CASSQQQGNYEQYF.

This clone came up once. The V gene is TRBV19, the J gene TRBJ1-2, with D perhaps matching TRBD1 (6 bases). The CDR3 totals 16 residues. Per germline, CDR1 LNHDA and CDR2 SQIVND (reference sequence). Deletions cut 4 bases from V and 0 bases from J, with 15 bases between. This chain's CDR3 is CASSTVGTTANYGYTF. CDR3 in DNA: TGTGCCAGTAGTACCGTCGGGACAACAGCTAACTATGGCTACACCTTC.

The genes are TRBV3-1 (or the pseudogene TRBV3-2) and TRBJ1-1; D gene uncertain. The CDR3 totals 15 residues. The germline V and J ends were trimmed by 1 base and 3 bases, with 12 bases remaining between them. Germline CDR1 is LGHDT and CDR2 is YNNKEL (reference sequence). CDR3 DNA: TGTGCCAGCAGCCAAGGGCCGGGGTATCACACTGAAGCTTTCTTT. It is translated as CASSQGPGYHTEAFF.

This chain uses TRBV7-6 with TRBJ2-5; 7 nucleotides agree with TRBD1. The CDR3 sequence is 17 residues long. CDR1 SGHVS and CDR2 FNYEAQ come from the germline V gene. J gave up 3 bases and V 5 bases, and 15 bases lay outside the gene matches. CDR3 in amino acids: CASSPTSGGLVKETQYF. In nucleotides, the CDR3 is TGTGCCAGCAGCCCCACGTCAGGGGGTCTCGTAAAAGAGACCCAGTACTTC.